One sample yielded the 13 T cell receptor beta chains listed below, sequenced in a study of T-cell reconstitution after alpha-beta-depleted transplantation in children (dated by TCRdb to about 2016). Libraries came from PCR. Sequencing used an Illumina HiSeq 2500. TCR libraries were prepared with molecular barcoding, using unique molecular identifiers to normalize TCRbeta repertoire quantification. The public reads were run again by TCRdb, first through fastp at Q25 and then through MiXCR, and only productive beta chains were kept. Each CDR3 protein appears once, grouped with its most common genes and DNA. For this sample the table gives around 370,000 distinct CDR3 sequences, of which 9% to 12% were detected only once. The ten largest make up 2% to 3% of the sample. Sequencing was performed on PBMCs from the stem cell graft donor, taken from the stem cell graft. The receptors come from a human donor who donated a stem cell graft to a child with acute lymphoblastic leukemia.

This clonotype was detected only a few times. The chain couples TRBV24-1 to TRBJ1-1, with a weak D call TRBD1 (6 bases). Trimming pared 7 bases from V and 3 bases from J, leaving 11 bases between. CDR1 and CDR2 (germline): KGHDR, SFDVKD. The CDR3 sequence is 13 residues long. The CDR3 bases are TGTGCCACCAGCAGGGACAAAGACACTGAAGCTTTCTTT. Residues: CATSRDKDTEAFF.

Many counts were recorded for this clonotype. The chain is built from TRBV20-1 and TRBJ2-2; 12 nucleotides agree with TRBD2. Trimming at V came to 6 bases and at J to 0 bases, leaving 2 bases not matched to a gene. The CDR3 is 15 residues long. Per germline, CDR1 DFQATT and CDR2 SNEGSKA (reference sequence). The CDR3 is CSARTSGANTGELFF. The CDR3, as DNA: TGCAGTGCCAGGACTAGCGGGGCGAACACCGGGGAGCTGTTTTTT.

This chain uses TRBV12-5 with TRBJ1-2; D remains ambiguous. The CDR3 loop spans 14 amino acids. Trimming removed 1 base from V and 2 bases from J, with 8 bases in between. Germline CDR1 and CDR2: LGHNT and FRNRAP. The CDR3: CASGLGHANYGYTF. The CDR3 region has the DNA TGTGCTAGTGGTTTGGGACACGCGAACTATGGCTACACCTTC.

V and J are TRBV6-2 or TRBV6-3 and TRBJ2-5; D gene ambiguous. The CDR3 covers 13 residues. Germline V gene lookup returns CDR1 MNHEY and CDR2 SVGEGT. Trimming cost V 2 bases and J 1 base, with 5 bases left between them. The CDR3 DNA reads as TGTGCCAGCAGTTACGCCGCCCAAGAGACCCAGTACTTC. This codes for CASSYAAQETQYF.

The table lists this clonotype with many counts. The chain couples TRBV27 to TRBJ1-5; D is unclear. The CDR3 extends over 12 amino acids. Germline V gene data show CDR1 as MNHEY and CDR2 as SMNVEV (reference sequence). V gave up 5 bases and J gave up 4 bases, with 6 bases separating them. CDR3 amino acids: CASSPYNQPQHF. CDR3 DNA sequence: TGTGCCAGCAGTCCCTATAATCAGCCCCAGCATTTT.

This clonotype has just a few counts. The rearrangement links TRBV12-3 or TRBV12-4 to TRBJ1-5; D is unclear. The CDR3 length is 13 residues. Trimming pared 3 bases from V and 5 bases from J, leaving 8 bases between. CDR3 protein: CASSLVQDQPQHF. CDR3 DNA sequence: TGTGCCAGCAGTTTGGTCCAGGATCAGCCCCAGCATTTT.

V gene TRBV20-1 combines with J gene TRBJ1-4; 7 nucleotides match TRBD1. In germline, CDR1 is DFQATT, CDR2 SNEGSKA (reference sequence). CDR3 length: 15 amino acids. The V gene end was trimmed by 1 base and the J gene end by 8 bases; junction bases not matched to a gene: 10. CDR3 DNA sequence: TGCAGTGCTAGAGCGTCTGACAGGGTACGGGAAAAACTGTTTTTT. The encoded protein is CSARASDRVREKLFF.

The V call is TRBV25-1, the J call TRBJ1-1; possible D gene TRBD1, 6 bases. Trimming took off 5 bases at V and 5 bases at J, with 12 bases between the two ends. Germline V lookup: CDR1 MGHDK, CDR2 SYGVNS. This CDR3 has 13 residues. This chain's CDR3 is CASSNHDRTEAFF. CDR3 coding DNA: TGTGCCAGCAGTAATCACGACAGGACTGAAGCTTTCTTT. The complete variable domain, with remaining parts taken from reference TRBV25-1 and TRBJ1-1, reads EADIYQTPRYLVIGTGKKITLECSQTMGHDKMYWYQQDPGMELHLIHYSYGVNSTEKGDLSSESTVSRIRTEHFPLTLESARPSHTSQYLCASSNHDRTEAFFGQGTRLTVV.

V is TRBV5-1 and J is TRBJ2-3, with 12 bases that match TRBD2. The junction had 11 bases not matched to a gene; V was cut back by 1 base and J by 5 bases. The CDR3 has 18 residues. Germline V gene lookup returns CDR1 SGHRS and CDR2 YFSETQ. As DNA, the CDR3 is TGCGCCAGCAGCTTGTTGGCTAGCGGGAGGGCCGGTGGAGATACGCAGTATTTT. Its translation: CASSLLASGRAGGDTQYF.

The chain has TRBV10-3 and TRBJ2-1, with D hard to call. CDR3 length: 12 residues. Trimming removed 6 bases from V and 10 bases from J, with 13 bases in between. The V gene's germline CDR1 is ENHRY and CDR2 SYGVKD. CDR3 amino acids: CAISPQVNEQFF. CDR3 coding DNA: TGTGCCATCAGCCCCCAAGTCAACGAGCAGTTCTTC.

This clonotype appeared many times. The chain joins TRBV10-3 to TRBJ2-1; 11 bases align to TRBD2. Germline V gene data show CDR1 as ENHRY and CDR2 as SYGVKD. This CDR3 comprises 14 residues. With V trimmed by 7 bases and J by 4 bases, 3 bases remained unmatched. The CDR3, as DNA: TGTGCCATCATGGGACTAGCGGCTTACAATGAGCAGTTCTTC. Its translation is CAIMGLAAYNEQFF.

This chain connects TRBV10-3 to TRBJ2-1; 7 bases are shared with TRBD2. The CDR3 extends over 17 amino acids. In germline, CDR1 is ENHRY, CDR2 SYGVKD. Unmatched junction bases numbered 12, after V lost 3 bases and J lost 4 bases. The CDR3 spells CAISDILTSRQYNEQFF. CDR3 nucleotide sequence: TGTGCCATCAGTGATATTCTGACTAGCCGACAATACAATGAGCAGTTCTTC.

This clonotype was picked up a small number of times. The V call is TRBV7-9, the J call TRBJ2-1, with D perhaps being TRBD1 or TRBD2 (5 bases each). Germline CDR1 and CDR2: SEHNR and FQNEAQ (reference sequence). The germline V and J ends were trimmed by 4 bases and 10 bases, with 20 bases remaining between them. The CDR3 extends over 15 amino acids. CDR3 sequence: CASSSTGTAVGEQFF. The DNA of the CDR3 is TGTGCCAGCAGCTCAACCGGGACGGCGGTGGGAGAGCAGTTCTTC.